Presented here are 15 T cell receptor beta chains from one specimen sequenced in a study of blood T cell repertoires in COVID-19. The table came from immunoSEQ multiplex PCR; TCRdb's copy has only in-frame clones and leaves some out. Seen here are 140,000 to 150,000 clones, approximately 85% observed once, and the top ten hold more than 7.5%. Source material: peripheral blood. The receptors come from a woman aged 55-75 years with COVID-19, enrolled during active disease.

This sequence joins TRBV24-1 and TRBJ2-5, with 12 bases matching TRBD1. Germline CDR1 is KGHDR and CDR2 is SFDVKD. This CDR3 is built from 15 residues. With 9 bases clipped from V and 2 bases from J, the junction kept 6 bases outside the gene matches. The CDR3 spells CATSGQGAFQETQYF. CDR3 sequence (DNA): TGTGCCACCTCGGGACAGGGGGCGTTTCAAGAGACCCAGTACTTC.

This clone has just one count. V is TRBV6-6 and J is TRBJ2-6; 8 nucleotides align to TRBD1. The germline V gene has CDR1 MNHNY and CDR2 SVGAGI (reference sequence). Trimming at V came to 11 bases and at J to 0 bases, leaving 6 bases not matched to a gene. The CDR3 is made up of 15 amino acids. CDR3 nucleotides: TGTGCCGGGGGGACAGGCGTCTCTGGGGCCAACGTCCTGACTTTC. As protein: CAGGTGVSGANVLTF.

This chain joins TRBV20-1 and TRBJ2-2, with 7 bases matching TRBD1. This CDR3 is 16 amino acids long. Germline V gene data show CDR1 as DFQATT and CDR2 as SNEGSKA (reference sequence). Losses at the gene ends were 3 bases for V and 4 bases for J; bases not matched to a gene: 11. The DNA for the CDR3 is TGCAGTGCTAGTTCCTACAGGGGCCTCGGCACCGGGGAGCTGTTTTTT. As protein: CSASSYRGLGTGELFF.

The chain uses TRBV3-1 (or the pseudogene TRBV3-2) and TRBJ2-7, with D tentatively TRBD2 (5 bases). Trimming stripped 1 base from V and 3 bases from J, with 13 bases between. The CDR3 spans 15 residues. CDR1 LGHDT and CDR2 YNNKEL come from the germline V gene (reference sequence). The CDR3 nucleotides read TGTGCCAGCAGCCAAGCTTGGACGGGAAGCTACGAGCAGTACTTC. Its translation is CASSQAWTGSYEQYF.

The chain joins TRBV6-1 to TRBJ1-1, with D possibly being TRBD1 (6 bases). V was pared by 2 bases and J by 2 bases, with 9 bases between. The CDR3 sequence is 14 residues long. Germline CDR1 MNHNS, CDR2 SASEGT. The CDR3: CASSELGTNTEAFF. CDR3 coding DNA: TGTGCCAGCAGTGAACTCGGGACAAACACTGAAGCTTTCTTT.

The V call is TRBV5-1, the J call TRBJ1-2; 10 bases align to TRBD1. Germline CDR1 and CDR2: SGHRS and YFSETQ. CDR3 length equals 13 residues. V trimming: 4 bases; J trimming: 8 bases; junction bases outside the gene matches: 5. CDR3 residues: CASSQGQGGGYTF. The CDR3 DNA reads TGCGCCAGCAGCCAAGGACAGGGGGGAGGCTACACCTTC.

This clone was counted a single time. The rearrangement links TRBV5-6 to TRBJ2-7; 10 bases align to TRBD1. This CDR3 region has 14 residues. J lost 7 bases, V lost 4 bases, and 8 bases had no gene match. Per the germline V gene, CDR1 is SGHDT and CDR2 is YYEEEE. The CDR3 sequence: CASSAGTGVGEQYF. The DNA of the CDR3 is TGTGCCAGCAGCGCCGGGACAGGGGTGGGAGAGCAGTACTTC.

This sequence joins TRBV7-8 and TRBJ2-5, with a possible D match to TRBD1 (5 bases). V was shortened by 0 bases and J by 1 base, with 15 bases between the two germline ends. CDR3 length equals 17 residues. CDR1 is SGHVS and CDR2 is FQNEAQ in the germline V gene. CDR3: CASSLATGTPTQETQYF. CDR3 DNA sequence: TGTGCCAGCAGCTTAGCCACAGGTACCCCCACCCAAGAGACCCAGTACTTC.

The CDR3 region is CSVEDAPYEQYF. As DNA, the CDR3 is TGCAGCGTTGAAGATGCGCCCTACGAGCAGTACTTC. The chain couples TRBV29-1 to TRBJ2-7; unclear D gene. CDR1 and CDR2 (germline): SQVTM, ANQGSEA. V was clipped by 0 bases and J by 2 bases, with 5 bases between them. The CDR3 runs 12 residues.

This chain uses TRBV19 with TRBJ1-4; 8 nucleotides agree with TRBD1. The germline V gene encodes CDR1 LNHDA and CDR2 SQIVND (reference sequence). V lost 5 bases to trimming and J lost 7 bases; unmatched junction nucleotides: 15. This CDR3 is 17 amino acids long. CDR3 loop: CASSFRDRPIKGEKLFF. In DNA form, the CDR3 reads TGTGCCAGTAGTTTCCGGGACAGGCCCATCAAGGGTGAAAAACTGTTTTTT.

The CDR3 is CASSQDSFRDKQFF. Written as DNA, the CDR3 is TGCGCCAGCAGCCAAGATAGTTTCCGGGACAAGCAGTTCTTC. The chain has TRBV4-3 and TRBJ2-1, with a tentative D call TRBD1 (6 bases). Germline lookup yields CDR1 LGHNA and CDR2 YSLEER. This CDR3 has 14 residues. V lost 0 bases and J 11 bases, leaving 14 bases between the germline ends.

CDR3 sequence (DNA): TGTGCCAGCAGCTGGGGGACAGGGGGGAAGGAGCAGTACTTC. Protein sequence: CASSWGTGGKEQYF. The chain uses TRBV5-4 and TRBJ2-7; 11 nucleotides line up with TRBD1. Germline V lookup: CDR1 SGHNT, CDR2 YYREEE (reference sequence). The CDR3 consists of 14 residues. J gave up 7 bases and V 3 bases, and 6 bases lay outside the gene matches.

The V gene is TRBV30, the J gene TRBJ1-1, with a tentative D call TRBD1 (5 bases). V was pared by 0 bases and J by 5 bases, with 16 bases between. Germline V gene data show CDR1 as GTSNPN and CDR2 as SVGIG (reference sequence). This CDR3 has 15 residues. The CDR3 reads CAWSVNGWGRTEAFF. CDR3 in DNA: TGTGCCTGGAGTGTCAACGGTTGGGGCAGAACTGAAGCTTTCTTT.

V usage is TRBV18 and J usage is TRBJ2-1, with a tentative D call TRBD1 (5 bases). Trimming left V 4 bases short and J 7 bases short, with 11 bases between. The CDR3 loop spans 13 amino acids. Per germline, CDR1 KGHSH and CDR2 LQKENI. The CDR3 sequence: CASSRQPPNEQFF. The CDR3, as DNA: TGTGCCAGCTCACGACAGCCCCCGAATGAGCAGTTCTTC.

V gene TRBV11-2 combines with J gene TRBJ1-1; 9 positions match TRBD1. J was trimmed by 6 bases and V by 3 bases; bases with no gene match: 5. CDR3 length: 14 amino acids. The germline V gene encodes CDR1 SGHAT and CDR2 FQNNGV. The CDR3 coding sequence is TGTGCCAGCAGCTTGACAGGGGGGGATCCTGAAGCTTTCTTT. Translation gives CASSLTGGDPEAFF.